The present TCR beta chain was sequenced within a study of T cell responses to AZD1222 COVID-19 vaccine (dated by TCRdb to the early 2020s). Looking at the study overall: TCR sequencing was performed for roughly 250 trial participants, of whom around 210 were given two doses of AZD1222 and some 25 were given two doses of MenACWY control vaccine. Enrollment into the trials was organized by age into subgroups of 18-55, 56-69 and 70-plus years, and those subgroups contained roughly 160, 29 and 62 TCR-sequenced participants, respectively. Results and caveats for the whole study, not just this receptor: No day 14 peak-response samples were available, so repertoires were characterized only after the peak T cell response. Conclusions about previously exposed vaccinees are limited, since just five to seven AZD1222 recipients were seropositive for SARS-CoV-2 at baseline. Reportedly, almost half of the unique spike-specific TCRs recognized epitopes lying outside the regions that are mutated in the B.1.351 and B.1.1.7 variants. In the small 56-69-year group, the increase in depth fell short of significance, most likely because of low power. Spike-specific TCR breadth and depth rose significantly after two AZD1222 doses compared with day 0 and with MenACWY recipients. CD4 TCRs associated with the vaccine covered the entire spike protein, and the dominant responses were in regions 160-218 and 743-854. Participants were mostly white British and included more females than males, and it was suggested by the authors that clonal diversity may have been underestimated.

The CDR3 regions of human TCRbeta chains were analyzed by immunosequencing. The original methods were these. Repertoire TCRs were checked for matches against a reference library of SARS-CoV-2-specific TCRs that had been generated using the MIRA antigen-specificity platform. Breadth was defined as the fraction of unique TCRs that were SARS-CoV-2-associated, and depth was defined as the fraction of total T cells that were SARS-CoV-2-associated. Each spike-specific TCR was assigned to its reactive spike region and to a CD4 or CD8 class using the MIRA data. Log10-transformed breadth and depth values were compared by one-way ANOVA with Sidak's multiple comparisons tests. Here the immuneACCESS table is served through TCRdb, limited to in-frame sequences with V and J called. Missing clones are a known gap in these copies; in checked studies unresolved V genes cover under half, and the rest lacks a known reason. That table gives V, J and clone size, and the DNA gave D and trimming. The sample contains 150,000 to 200,000 clones, around nine tenths of them found a single time. In total, the top ten clones hold around 26% of the sample.

In regard to this clone: Its specific antigen is unknown. No per-base quality is available; no much larger clone lies one base away.

The CDR3 starts with the cysteine, ends with the phenylalanine, and has 14 residues. The retained sequence is limited to the CDR3, 42 bases, with the frame set at the first base. Unmatched junction bases come to 4, with V trimmed by 6 bases and J by 3 bases. CDR1 and CDR2, per the germline V gene, are MDHEN and SYDVKM. The time point label on this specimen signifies: about 28 days (+/-7) after the second vaccine dose. AZD1222 recipients with second doses at about 4 weeks or about 12 weeks were pooled, because spike-specific TCR depth and breadth did not differ between schedules. Samples from vaccinated people were obtained from the UK trials COV001 and COV002, which included a single-blind randomized controlled phase 2/3 trial of AZD1222 (ChAdOx1 nCoV-19) in healthy adults. Trial participant PBMC samples were collected at day 0 and day 28 after the second dose for TCRbeta chain sequencing.

The source material was peripheral blood, sampled 28 days after the second AZD1222 dose. The TCR originated in an adult who received the AZD1222 COVID-19 vaccine. This receptor chain uses TRBV28 and TRBJ1-2; 10 central bases correspond to TRBD1. The nucleotide sequence reads TGTGCCAGCAGGGGTGGACAGGGGGACTATGGCTACACCTTC. The resulting protein is CASRGGQGDYGYTF.